This T cell receptor beta chain was obtained from a study of persistence of HIV-infected CD4 T cells. Study conclusions and caveats: Proviral oligoclonality tracked with TCR oligoclonality within the same sorted cells. Compared with CD3/CD28-stimulated cells, CMV- and Gag-responding cells showed lower TCRbeta richness.

This clone has more than one count but fewer than ten. The antigen is not known. Sequencing used immunoSEQ version 4 in survey mode. Only in-frame clones appear in the TCRdb table, and some are missing; sequencing was by immunoSEQ multiplex PCR. The sample shows around 48,000 clones, about 80% of them seen only once. The stimulus was lysate of CMV-infected fibroblasts, around 10 ug/mL. Sorted nonresponding memory CD4+ T cells were CD40L-negative, CD69-negative, CD45RO-high. Suppressive ART was started during chronic HIV-1 infection in these adults. Trimming at V came to 8 bases and at J to 4 bases, leaving 10 bases not matched to a gene. In germline, CDR1 is MNHNS, CDR2 SASEGT. The CDR3 runs 14 residues.

The sequenced sample was CD4+ T cells sorted from PBMCs after 18-hour stimulation, obtained from a patient who received antiretroviral therapy. The sequence came from an adult man with HIV who was CMV-seropositive. This rearrangement joins TRBV6-1 to TRBJ2-7, with TRBD1 matching over 8 bases. CDR3 residues: CASGKTGASYEQYF. The CDR3 bases are TGTGCCAGCGGTAAGACAGGGGCTTCTTACGAGCAGTACTTC.